The 2 T cell receptor beta chains given below trace back to one sample, sequenced in a study of shared clonotypes between healthy human individuals. Assay used: immunoSEQ multiplex PCR; TCRdb lists only in-frame clones, some missing. The sample records roughly 380,000 clones, roughly 96% being singletons. The specimen was memory CD8+ T cells sorted from blood. Subset reported: CD45RO+ cells pooled with CCR7-negative TemRA cells. The receptors here all came from a man under 40 in good health.

The chain employs TRBV13 and TRBJ2-3; a weak D match, TRBD1 (6 bases). This CDR3 region has 14 residues. Germline V gene lookup returns CDR1 PRHDT and CDR2 FYEKMQ (reference sequence). V dropped 1 base and J dropped 4 bases, with 9 bases sitting between them. The CDR3 sequence: CASSLVRGPDTQYF. The CDR3 DNA is TGTGCCAGCAGCTTAGTCAGGGGCCCAGATACGCAGTATTTT.

This clone was seen just once. The J gene is TRBJ2-3, the V gene TRBV4-1, with D possibly matching TRBD2 (6 bases). V lost 0 bases and J 2 bases, leaving 12 bases between the germline ends. CDR1 and CDR2 (germline): MGHRA, YSYEKL. This CDR3 is built from 16 residues. CDR3 protein: CASSQEAGIITDTQYF. In DNA form, the CDR3 reads TGCGCCAGCAGCCAAGAGGCGGGGATCATCACAGATACGCAGTATTTT.